Below, 25 T cell receptor beta chains from the same sample are listed, as sequenced in a study of shared clonotypes between healthy human individuals. This table comes from immunoSEQ multiplex PCR, and its TCRdb copy is limited to in-frame clones, with some not included. The repertoire includes approximately 2.5 million clones, roughly 93% of them detected once, and 0.36% sits in the top ten. The source material was naive CD4+ T cells from PBMCs. Specified subset: CD45RA+ positively selected. Receptor source: a man aged 18-30 years in good health. Some clones in this sample may be carry-over from other donors' samples.

The V call is TRBV6-6, the J call TRBJ1-5; possible D gene TRBD1, 6 bases. Germline values: CDR1 MNHNY, CDR2 SVGAGI (reference sequence). The V gene lost 6 bases and the J gene lost 3 bases, with 15 bases spanning the gap. This CDR3 contains 15 residues. Here the CDR3 DNA reads TGTGCCAGCAGCCCACAGGGAGGTTACAATCAGCCCCAGCATTTT. Residues: CASSPQGGYNQPQHF.

The chain couples TRBV7-9 to TRBJ2-1, with a tentative D call TRBD1 (5 bases). The CDR3 runs to 14 residues. Between the trimmed V and J ends, which lost 2 bases and 6 bases, there was a span of 11 bases. Germline assignment: CDR1 SEHNR and CDR2 FQNEAQ (reference sequence). CDR3 DNA sequence: TGTGCCAGCAGCTTAAATCAGGGTAGCAATGAGCAGTTCTTC. Its protein product is CASSLNQGSNEQFF.

V is TRBV10-3 and J is TRBJ2-2; D call uncertain. Germline values: CDR1 ENHRY, CDR2 SYGVKD. CDR3 length: 15 residues. V shed 0 bases and J shed 5 bases, with 10 bases lying between them. CDR3 amino acids: CAISESISRTGELFF. CDR3 in DNA: TGTGCCATCAGTGAGTCGATTAGTAGAACCGGGGAGCTGTTTTTT.

The chain employs TRBV7-8 and TRBJ1-5; the D is unclear. CDR1 and CDR2 (germline): SGHVS, FQNEAQ. This CDR3 region has 13 residues. The V end was cut by 4 bases, the J end by 4 bases, with 8 bases between. The CDR3 DNA reads TGTGCCAGCAGCTCAGGCGCTAATCAGCCCCAGCATTTT. Protein product: CASSSGANQPQHF.

The gene calls are TRBV5-1 and TRBJ1-1; 8 bases are a match to TRBD1. The CDR3 is made up of 15 amino acids. In germline, CDR1 is SGHRS, CDR2 YFSETQ. The ends lost 2 bases at V and 5 bases at J; junction bases unmatched: 8. This CDR3 is CASSFLGQGGTEAFF. The CDR3 nucleotides are TGCGCCAGCAGCTTCTTAGGACAGGGTGGTACTGAAGCTTTCTTT. Combining the CDR3 with reference TRBV5-1 and TRBJ1-1 gives the whole variable domain KAGVTQTPRYLIKTRGQQVTLSCSPISGHRSVSWYQQTPGQGLQFLFEYFSETQRNKGNFPGRFSGRQFSNSRSEMNVSTLELGDSALYLCASSFLGQGGTEAFFGQGTRLTVV.

The chain links TRBV5-1 to TRBJ2-3; possible D gene TRBD2, 6 bases. Germline CDR1 SGHRS, CDR2 YFSETQ. This CDR3 region has 16 residues. The V end was cut by 4 bases, the J end by 0 bases, with 15 bases between. The CDR3 spells CASSPGRGTSTDTQYF. DNA for the CDR3: TGCGCCAGCAGCCCTGGTCGGGGGACGAGCACAGATACGCAGTATTTT.

The chain recombines TRBV5-4 with TRBJ2-1; 12 bases line up with TRBD1. This CDR3 contains 15 residues. Germline CDR1 and CDR2: SGHNT and YYREEE (reference sequence). V dropped 4 bases and J dropped 8; count of bases not matched to a gene: 7. CDR3 sequence (DNA): TGTGCCAGCAGCGCTGGGGGACAGGGGGCCGATGAGCAGTTCTTC. Its protein is CASSAGGQGADEQFF. The whole variable domain, filled in from reference TRBV5-4 and TRBJ2-1, reads ETGVTQSPTHLIKTRGQQVTLRCSSQSGHNTVSWYQQALGQGPQFIFQYYREEENGRGNFPPRFSGLQFPNYSSELNVNALELDDSALYLCASSAGGQGADEQFFGPGTRLTVL.

CDR3 loop: CASTRGGAAGYTF. The DNA of the CDR3 is TGTGCCAGCACCCGTGGGGGCGCTGCTGGCTACACCTTC. The chain recombines TRBV28 with TRBJ1-2; maybe TRBD1 (6 bases). The CDR3 consists of 13 residues. Per germline, CDR1 MDHEN and CDR2 SYDVKM. The V end lost 7 bases, the J end lost 7 bases, and 16 bases lay between the germline ends.

This chain connects TRBV19 to TRBJ2-3, with D perhaps given as TRBD1 or TRBD2 (6 bases each). With 10 bases removed from V and 2 bases from J, the gap between germline ends came to 19 bases. The germline CDR1 and CDR2 sequences are LNHDA and SQIVND (reference sequence). The CDR3 runs to 15 residues. The DNA of the CDR3 is TGTGCCACTACACCGGTCCCGGGGGCCACAGATACGCAGTATTTT. Protein sequence: CATTPVPGATDTQYF.

The chain links TRBV10-1 to TRBJ2-3; D gene uncertain. The CDR3 runs 15 residues. V was pared by 0 bases and J by 0 bases, with 7 bases between. Germline V CDR1 and CDR2: WNHNN, SYGVQD (reference sequence). The DNA for the CDR3 is TGCGCCAGCAGTGAGTCGCGCAGGAGCACAGATACGCAGTATTTT. This codes for CASSESRRSTDTQYF.

For this clone: This CDR3 is also generated by other DNA sequences in the sample. The rearrangement uses TRBV5-1 and TRBJ2-1; the D is unclear. The V end was cut by 0 bases, the J end by 2 bases, with 6 bases between. CDR3 size: 14 residues. Looked up from germline, CDR1 is SGHRS and CDR2 is YFSETQ. The CDR3 reads CASSLALTYNEQFF. In DNA, the CDR3 is TGCGCCAGCAGCTTGGCCCTGACCTACAATGAGCAGTTCTTC.

The V and J genes are TRBV5-4 and TRBJ2-1; D is undetermined. There are 15 residues in the CDR3. V lost 0 bases, J lost 3 bases, and 10 bases lay in between. Germline CDR1 reads SGHNT; CDR2 reads YYREEE (reference sequence). CDR3 protein: CASSLGGRLYNEQFF. CDR3 nucleotide sequence: TGTGCCAGCAGCTTGGGTGGCCGACTCTACAATGAGCAGTTCTTC.

The chain uses TRBV28 and TRBJ2-7; tentatively, D is TRBD2 (5 bases). The germline V and J ends were trimmed by 4 bases and 5 bases, with 21 bases remaining between them. Germline V gene lookup returns CDR1 MDHEN and CDR2 SYDVKM. CDR3 length equals 16 residues. CDR3 in amino acids: CASSSPGTPGGNEQYF. The CDR3 region has the DNA TGTGCCAGCAGTTCCCCAGGCACACCCGGAGGCAACGAGCAGTACTTC. The full variable domain, its missing parts supplied by reference TRBV28 and TRBJ2-7, is DVKVTQSSRYLVKRTGEKVFLECVQDMDHENMFWYRQDPGLGLRLIYFSYDVKMKEKGDIPEGYSVSREKKERFSLILESASTNQTSMYLCASSSPGTPGGNEQYFGPGTRLTVT.

V and J are TRBV11-2 and TRBJ2-2; D call uncertain. Germline lookup yields CDR1 SGHAT and CDR2 FQNNGV. The V gene lost 0 bases and the J gene lost 1 base, with 12 bases spanning the gap. The CDR3 has 17 residues. DNA for the CDR3: TGTGCCAGCAGCTTAGATCTCACAGCCGAGAACACCGGGGAGCTGTTTTTT. Translated, it gives CASSLDLTAENTGELFF.

The J gene is TRBJ1-2, the V gene TRBV25-1, with 9 bases lining up with TRBD1. Per the germline V gene, CDR1 is MGHDK and CDR2 is SYGVNS. J was trimmed by 6 bases and V by 7 bases; bases with no gene match: 3. The CDR3 spans 12 residues. Written as DNA, the CDR3 is TGTGCCAGCACCGGGACAGGGCATGGCTACACCTTC. Translating gives CASTGTGHGYTF.

This chain joins TRBV28 and TRBJ2-1; 7 bases are a match to TRBD2. Looked up from germline, CDR1 is MDHEN and CDR2 is SYDVKM. The CDR3 has 16 amino acids. V shed 6 bases, J shed 2 bases, and the junction held 10 bases outside the gene matches. CDR3 amino acids: CASSLGGGRTYNEQFF. CDR3 coding DNA: TGTGCCAGCAGCTTGGGGGGAGGGAGAACCTACAATGAGCAGTTCTTC.

The V gene is TRBV10-1, the J gene TRBJ1-1; D remains ambiguous. The CDR3 is 17 amino acids. The germline gives CDR1 WNHNN, CDR2 SYGVQD (reference sequence). V was trimmed by 5 bases and J by 3 bases, leaving 22 bases between them. CDR3 DNA: TGCGCCAGCAGTTCAAGAACGGAACAGCTGGACGACACTGAAGCTTTCTTT. Protein sequence: CASSSRTEQLDDTEAFF.

This chain links TRBV5-1 with TRBJ2-2; 7 bases map to TRBD2. The CDR3 has 14 residues. V dropped 0 bases and J dropped 9; count of bases not matched to a gene: 5. Looked up from germline, CDR1 is SGHRS and CDR2 is YFSETQ. Written as DNA, the CDR3 is TGCGCCAGCAGCTTGGGCGGGAGCCGCCGGGAGCTGTTTTTT. Protein sequence: CASSLGGSRRELFF.

The CDR3 spells CAWSGRGSEEKLFF. The CDR3 region has the DNA TGTGCCTGGAGTGGGCGGGGCTCGGAGGAAAAACTGTTTTTT. This sequence joins TRBV30 and TRBJ1-4; possible D gene TRBD1, 5 bases. Trimming took off 1 base at V and 8 bases at J, with 14 bases between the two ends. Per the germline V gene, CDR1 is GTSNPN and CDR2 is SVGIG (reference sequence). The CDR3 is 14 residues long.

This chain uses TRBV5-1 with TRBJ2-7; the match to TRBD2 covers 12 bases. The germline CDR1 and CDR2 sequences are SGHRS and YFSETQ. The CDR3 has 15 residues. J lost 3 bases, V lost 4 bases, and 5 bases had no gene match. In DNA, the CDR3 is TGCGCCAGCAGCACGTCTAGCGGGAGGGTCTACGAGCAGTACTTC. Amino acid sequence: CASSTSSGRVYEQYF.

J is TRBJ2-2 and V is TRBV7-8; D is possibly TRBD1 or TRBD2 (6 bases each). Germline V gene lookup returns CDR1 SGHVS and CDR2 FQNEAQ. The CDR3 loop spans 17 amino acids. V was clipped by 8 bases and J by 3 bases, with 22 bases between them. The CDR3 sequence: CASGPGAVAGYTGELFF. CDR3 nucleotides: TGTGCCAGCGGCCCAGGGGCAGTGGCGGGGTACACCGGGGAGCTGTTTTTT.

The rearrangement joins TRBV9 to TRBJ2-5; 11 bases match TRBD1. The V segment lost 0 bases and the J segment 5 bases; nucleotides outside the gene matches: 3. This CDR3 comprises 15 residues. The V gene's germline CDR1 is SGDLS and CDR2 YYNGEE. CDR3 coding DNA: TGTGCCAGCAGCGTAGGGACAGGGGGCTGGGAGACCCAGTACTTC. Amino acid sequence: CASSVGTGGWETQYF.

The V and J genes are TRBV7-7 and TRBJ2-5; D ambiguous. The V gene lost 1 base and the J gene lost 4 bases, with 7 bases spanning the gap. The CDR3 length is 13 residues. CDR1 and CDR2 from the germline V gene are SSHAT and FNYEAQ (reference sequence). CDR3 sequence (DNA): TGTGCCAGCAGCTTAGAAGATAGAGAGACCCAGTACTTC. As protein: CASSLEDRETQYF.

The chain links TRBV5-5 to TRBJ2-3; TRBD1 is a possible D gene (5 bases). This CDR3 is 15 amino acids long. V lost 5 bases, J lost 0 bases, and 13 bases lay in between. Germline CDR1 and CDR2: SGHKS and YYEKEE (reference sequence). The CDR3 here is CASSFDSTSTDTQYF. CDR3 coding DNA: TGTGCCAGCAGTTTCGACAGTACTAGCACAGATACGCAGTATTTT.

This clone was found once. The rearrangement links TRBV7-6 to TRBJ1-2, with a weak D call TRBD1 (6 bases). In germline, CDR1 is SGHVS, CDR2 FNYEAQ. V was shortened by 0 bases and J by 4 bases, with 9 bases between the two germline ends. This CDR3 is built from 14 residues. This CDR3 reads CASSLADSSYGYTF. Here the CDR3 DNA reads TGTGCCAGCAGCTTAGCGGACAGTTCCTATGGCTACACCTTC.